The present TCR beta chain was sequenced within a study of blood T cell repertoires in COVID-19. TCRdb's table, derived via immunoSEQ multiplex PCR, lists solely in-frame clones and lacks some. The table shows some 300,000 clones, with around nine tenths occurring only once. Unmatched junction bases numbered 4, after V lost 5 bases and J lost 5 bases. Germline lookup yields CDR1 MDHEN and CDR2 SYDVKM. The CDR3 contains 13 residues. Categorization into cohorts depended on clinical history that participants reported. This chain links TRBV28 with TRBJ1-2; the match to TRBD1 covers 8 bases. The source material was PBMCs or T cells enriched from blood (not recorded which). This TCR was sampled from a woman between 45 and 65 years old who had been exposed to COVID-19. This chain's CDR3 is CASSQGQGYGYTF. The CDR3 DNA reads TGTGCCAGCAGTCAAGGACAGGGTTATGGCTACACCTTC.